This T cell receptor (beta chain) appears in the sequencing data of a study of identical twins. Study-wide results and caveats: Fewer insertions characterized abundant cord blood beta clonotypes, whereas memory repertoires showed none.

Deletions cut 4 bases from V and 3 bases from J, with 10 bases between. Germline V gene lookup returns CDR1 LGHDT and CDR2 YNNKEL (reference sequence). The CDR3 has 13 residues. This clonotype occurred a few times. What it recognizes is unknown. The authors used template switching to add a universal primer site and gave cDNA unique molecular identifiers. TCRdb called the 5' RACE reads again in MiXCR, with one record for every CDR3 protein. The table records approximately 700,000 distinct CDR3 sequences, 15% to 20% of them present only once. This same sample was also taken into another study, of T cells expressing NK-cell markers. In that study: The TCR beta repertoires were obtained from sorted CD3+CD56+NKG2C+, CD3+CD56+NKG2C- and CD3+CD56-NKG2C+ T cells. The sequencing cohort of eight donors included seven HCMV-seropositive individuals and one seronegative individual.

The sequenced sample was PBMCs. This receptor was identified in a woman between 18 and 29 years old in good health. The chain recombines TRBV3-1 with TRBJ2-7; D not resolved. The CDR3 coding sequence is TGTGCCAGCAGCCCGTGGCAGGTCTACGAGCAGTACTTC. Protein product: CASSPWQVYEQYF.